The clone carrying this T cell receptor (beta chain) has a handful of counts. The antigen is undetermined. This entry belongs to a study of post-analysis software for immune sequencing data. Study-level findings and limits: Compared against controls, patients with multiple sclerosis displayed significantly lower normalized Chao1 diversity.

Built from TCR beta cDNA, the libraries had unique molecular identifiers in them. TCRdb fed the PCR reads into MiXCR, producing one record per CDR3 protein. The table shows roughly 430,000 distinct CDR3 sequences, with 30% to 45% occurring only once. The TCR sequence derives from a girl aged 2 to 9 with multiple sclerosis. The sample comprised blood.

The DNA for the CDR3 is TGCAGTGCTAGTCCGCTTCTAGCCAAAAACATTCAGTACTTC. It specifies CSASPLLAKNIQYF. This rearrangement joins TRBV20-1 to TRBJ2-4, with D unclear. There are 14 residues in the CDR3. V was shortened by 3 bases and J by 0 bases, with 9 bases between the two germline ends. CDR1 and CDR2 from the germline V gene are DFQATT and SNEGSKA (reference sequence).